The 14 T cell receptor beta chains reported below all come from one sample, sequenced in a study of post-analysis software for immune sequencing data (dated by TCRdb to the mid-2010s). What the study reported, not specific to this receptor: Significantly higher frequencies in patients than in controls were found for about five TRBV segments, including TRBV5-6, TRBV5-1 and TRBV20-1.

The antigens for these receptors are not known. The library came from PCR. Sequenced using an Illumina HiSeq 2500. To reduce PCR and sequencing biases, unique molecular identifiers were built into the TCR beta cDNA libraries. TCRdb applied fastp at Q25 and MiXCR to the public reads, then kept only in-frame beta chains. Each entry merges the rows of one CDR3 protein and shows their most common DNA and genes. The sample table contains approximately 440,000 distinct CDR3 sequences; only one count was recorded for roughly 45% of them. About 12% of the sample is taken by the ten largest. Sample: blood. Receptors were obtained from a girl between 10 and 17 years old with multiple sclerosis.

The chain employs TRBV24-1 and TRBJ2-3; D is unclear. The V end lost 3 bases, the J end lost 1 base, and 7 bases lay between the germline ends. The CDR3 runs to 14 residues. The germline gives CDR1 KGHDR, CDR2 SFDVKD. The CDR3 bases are TGTGCCACCAGTGATGGTGGGGGCACAGATACGCAGTATTTT. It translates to CATSDGGGTDTQYF.

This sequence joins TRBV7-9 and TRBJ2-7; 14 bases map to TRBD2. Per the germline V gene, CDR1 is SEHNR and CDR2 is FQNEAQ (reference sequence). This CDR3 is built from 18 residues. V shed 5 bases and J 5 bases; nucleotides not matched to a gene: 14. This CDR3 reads CASSPIGLAGGPRNEQYF. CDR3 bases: TGTGCCAGCAGCCCGATCGGACTAGCGGGAGGCCCCCGGAACGAGCAGTACTTC.

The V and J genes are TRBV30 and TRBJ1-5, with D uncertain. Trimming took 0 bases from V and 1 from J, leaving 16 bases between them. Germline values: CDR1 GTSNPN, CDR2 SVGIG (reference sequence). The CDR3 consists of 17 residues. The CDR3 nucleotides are TGTGCCTGGAGTGTATCATCGGGGAGCGGCAGCAATCAGCCCCAGCATTTT. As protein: CAWSVSSGSGSNQPQHF.

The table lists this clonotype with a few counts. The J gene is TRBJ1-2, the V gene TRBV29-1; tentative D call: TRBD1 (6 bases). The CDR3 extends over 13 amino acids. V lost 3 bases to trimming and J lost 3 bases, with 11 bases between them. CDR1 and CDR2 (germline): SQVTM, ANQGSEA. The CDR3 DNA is TGCAGCGTTGACGAGGACAGTGACTATGGCTACACCTTC. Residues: CSVDEDSDYGYTF.

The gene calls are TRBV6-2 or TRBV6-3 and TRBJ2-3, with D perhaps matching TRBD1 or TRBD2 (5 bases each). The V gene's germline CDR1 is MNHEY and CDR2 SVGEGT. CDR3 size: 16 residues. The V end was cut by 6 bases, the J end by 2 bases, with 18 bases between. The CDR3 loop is CASRPGAVTLTDTQYF. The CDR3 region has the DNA TGTGCCAGCAGGCCCGGGGCCGTGACACTCACAGATACGCAGTATTTT.

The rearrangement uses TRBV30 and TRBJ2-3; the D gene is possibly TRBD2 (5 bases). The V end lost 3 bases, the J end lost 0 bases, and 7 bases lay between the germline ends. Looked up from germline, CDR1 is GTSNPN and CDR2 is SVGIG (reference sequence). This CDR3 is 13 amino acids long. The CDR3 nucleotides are TGTGCCTGGAGCCGGGAAAGCACAGATACGCAGTATTTT. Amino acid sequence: CAWSRESTDTQYF.

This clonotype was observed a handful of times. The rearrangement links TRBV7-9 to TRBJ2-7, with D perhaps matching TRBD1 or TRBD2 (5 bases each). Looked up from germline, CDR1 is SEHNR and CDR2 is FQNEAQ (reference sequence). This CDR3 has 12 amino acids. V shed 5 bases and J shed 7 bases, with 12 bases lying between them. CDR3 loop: CASSAGTREQYF. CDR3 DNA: TGTGCCAGCAGCGCTGGGACGAGAGAGCAGTACTTC.

Here the CDR3 DNA reads TGTGCCAGCAGCTCGACAGGGATCCGCACAGATACGCAGTATTTT. It yields the protein CASSSTGIRTDTQYF. The chain carries TRBV5-5 and TRBJ2-3; 7 bases agree with TRBD1. V lost 3 bases, J lost 1 base, and 5 bases stayed unmatched. CDR1 SGHKS and CDR2 YYEKEE come from the germline V gene (reference sequence). The CDR3 sequence is 15 residues long.

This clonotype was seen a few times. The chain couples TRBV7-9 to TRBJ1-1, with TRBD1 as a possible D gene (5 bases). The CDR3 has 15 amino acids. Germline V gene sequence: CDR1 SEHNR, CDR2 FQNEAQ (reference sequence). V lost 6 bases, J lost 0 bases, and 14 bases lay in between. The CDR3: CASRASGAVNTEAFF. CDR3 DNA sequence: TGTGCCAGCAGGGCTAGCGGGGCCGTGAACACTGAAGCTTTCTTT.

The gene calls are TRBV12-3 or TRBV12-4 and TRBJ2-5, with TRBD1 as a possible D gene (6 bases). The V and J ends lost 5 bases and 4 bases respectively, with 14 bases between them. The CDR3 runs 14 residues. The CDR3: CASSLQGEGETQYF. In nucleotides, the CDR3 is TGTGCCAGCAGTCTACAGGGTGAAGGAGAGACCCAGTACTTC.

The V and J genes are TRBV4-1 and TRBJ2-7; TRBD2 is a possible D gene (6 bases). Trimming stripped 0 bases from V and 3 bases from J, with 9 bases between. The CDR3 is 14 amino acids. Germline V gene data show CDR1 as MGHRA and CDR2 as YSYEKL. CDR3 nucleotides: TGCGCCAGCAGCCAAGAACTGGGAGGCTACGAGCAGTACTTC. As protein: CASSQELGGYEQYF.

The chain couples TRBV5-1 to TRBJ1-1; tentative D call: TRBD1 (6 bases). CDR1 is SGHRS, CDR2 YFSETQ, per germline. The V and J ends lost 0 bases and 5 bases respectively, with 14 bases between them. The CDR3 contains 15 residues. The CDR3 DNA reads TGCGCCAGCAGCTTGGCAGGGGCGAAACAAACTGAAGCTTTCTTT. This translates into CASSLAGAKQTEAFF.

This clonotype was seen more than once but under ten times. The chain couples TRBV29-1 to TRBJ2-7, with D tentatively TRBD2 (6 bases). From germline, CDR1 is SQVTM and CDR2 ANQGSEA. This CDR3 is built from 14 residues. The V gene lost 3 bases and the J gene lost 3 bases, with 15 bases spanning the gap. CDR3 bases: TGCAGCGTTGAGGTGGGGGGAAGATTCTACGAGCAGTACTTC. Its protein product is CSVEVGGRFYEQYF.

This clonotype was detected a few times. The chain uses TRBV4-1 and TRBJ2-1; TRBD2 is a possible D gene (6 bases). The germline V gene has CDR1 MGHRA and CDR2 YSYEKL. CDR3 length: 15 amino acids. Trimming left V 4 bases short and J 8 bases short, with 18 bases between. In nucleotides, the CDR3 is TGCGCCAGCAGCCCGATTGGGGGGATAATAGATGAGCAGTTCTTC. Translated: CASSPIGGIIDEQFF.